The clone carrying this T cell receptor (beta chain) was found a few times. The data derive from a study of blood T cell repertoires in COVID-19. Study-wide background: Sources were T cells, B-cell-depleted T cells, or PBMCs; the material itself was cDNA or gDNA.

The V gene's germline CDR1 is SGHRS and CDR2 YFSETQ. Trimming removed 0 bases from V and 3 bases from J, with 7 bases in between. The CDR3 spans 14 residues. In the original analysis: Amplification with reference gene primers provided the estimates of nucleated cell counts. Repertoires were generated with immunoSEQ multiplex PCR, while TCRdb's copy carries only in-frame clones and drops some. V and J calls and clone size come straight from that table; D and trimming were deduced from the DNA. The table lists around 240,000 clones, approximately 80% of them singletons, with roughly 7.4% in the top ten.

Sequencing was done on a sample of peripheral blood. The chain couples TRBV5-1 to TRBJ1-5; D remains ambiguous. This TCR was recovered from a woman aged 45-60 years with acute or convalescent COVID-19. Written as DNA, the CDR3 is TGCGCCAGCAGCTTGGGGGCCACCAATCAGCCCCAGCATTTT. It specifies CASSLGATNQPQHF. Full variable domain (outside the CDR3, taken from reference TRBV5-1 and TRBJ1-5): KAGVTQTPRYLIKTRGQQVTLSCSPISGHRSVSWYQQTPGQGLQFLFEYFSETQRNKGNFPGRFSGRQFSNSRSEMNVSTLELGDSALYLCASSLGATNQPQHFGDGTRLSIL.